These T cell receptor beta chains were read from a single sample in a study of control samples from healthy donors and cancer patients. Clones were read by immunoSEQ multiplex PCR, and TCRdb kept only the in-frame ones, dropping some. The table records about 140,000 clones, roughly 92% of them present only once. Sample: blood. The receptor source for this set is a man in his forties in good health. Each CDR3 is given with its conserved first and last residue. Each record gives: clone size, J gene, D gene, V gene, CDR3 DNA, CDR3 protein. D genes are given only for firm matches. The size entry is marked missing in some rows and otherwise reads once, few, many or a size class.

>NA|TRBJ1-1|NA|TRBV5-6
TGTGCCAGCAGCTTGGCGGGCCGAATGAACACTGAAGCTTTCTTT
CASSLAGRMNTEAFF
>NA|TRBJ1-2|TRBD1|TRBV6-6
TGTGCCAGCAGTTATGGGCTGGAGGGGGCGCATGGCTACACCTTC
CASSYGLEGAHGYTF
>NA|TRBJ1-2|NA|TRBV6-5
TGTGCCGCCAGGGAGGTGAACTATGGCTACACCTTC
CAAREVNYGYTF
>NA|TRBJ2-7|NA|TRBV5-6
TGTGCCAGCAGCTTATCATCGTCCTACGAGCAGTACTTC
CASSLSSSYEQYF
>NA|TRBJ2-3|NA|TRBV7-3
TGTGCCAGCAGCCCGACCCGGACAGATACGCAGTATTTT
CASSPTRTDTQYF
>NA|TRBJ1-2|NA|TRBV4-1
TGCGCCAGCAGCCAACCCGGGACGTTCTATGGCTACACCTTC
CASSQPGTFYGYTF
>NA|TRBJ1-5|NA|TRBV12-5
TGTGCTAGTGGTTTGGTAGGCGCGGGCGGTGGGCAGCCCCAGCATTTT
CASGLVGAGGGQPQHF
>NA|TRBJ2-1|TRBD2|TRBV11-2
TGTGCCAGCAGTAATCCCGGGAGCTCCCGGGGGGTGCAGTTCTTC
CASSNPGSSRGVQFF
>NA|TRBJ2-1|NA|TRBV11-1
TGTGCCAGCAGCCTACCCGGGAGCTCCTACAATGAGCAGTTCTTC
CASSLPGSSYNEQFF
>NA|TRBJ1-5|NA|TRBV19
TGTGCCAGTAGTATCTTATTCAGCGCGAATAGCAATCAGCCCCAGCATTTT
CASSILFSANSNQPQHF
>NA|TRBJ1-5|NA|TRBV6-2/TRBV6-3
TGTGCCAGCAGTTCCATTAGTAGGGGGACCCATCAGCCCCAGCATTTT
CASSSISRGTHQPQHF
>NA|TRBJ1-2|NA|TRBV6-4
TGTGCCAGCAGCCAAAACAATAACTATGGCTACACCTTC
CASSQNNNYGYTF
>NA|TRBJ1-1|TRBD1|TRBV5-1
TGCGCCAGCAGGTTGAGGACAGGGGAAAAATCACTGAACACTGAAGCTTTCTTT
CASRLRTGEKSLNTEAFF
>NA|TRBJ1-6|TRBD1|TRBV27
TGTGCCAGCAGTTCCCCGGGACAGGGGGGTTCACCCCTCCACTTT
CASSSPGQGGSPLHF
>NA|TRBJ2-3|NA|TRBV5-1
TGCGCCAGCAGCTTGGGACCATCCTCGGGGACAGATACGCAGTATTTT
CASSLGPSSGTDTQYF
>NA|TRBJ1-5|NA|TRBV21-1
TGTGCCAGCAGCAGCCCCAAGGAGGGGAGCAATCAGCCCCAGCATTTT
CASSSPKEGSNQPQHF
>few|TRBJ1-2|TRBD1|TRBV6-5
TGTGCCAGCAGTTACTCGGGGACAGGGACTCGTGGCTACACCTTC
CASSYSGTGTRGYTF
>NA|TRBJ1-4|TRBD1|TRBV4-3
TGCGCCAGCAGCCAAGGGACCACAGGGGCGGTTGAAAAACTGTTTTTT
CASSQGTTGAVEKLFF
>NA|TRBJ1-1|NA|TRBV4-3
TGCGCCAGCAGCCAAGAATCAGGGCTGAACACTGAAGCTTTCTTT
CASSQESGLNTEAFF
>NA|TRBJ2-7|NA|TRBV30
TGTGCCTGGAGTGTGGCCGATTTCTCCTACGAGCAGTACTTC
CAWSVADFSYEQYF
>NA|TRBJ2-3|TRBD1|TRBV19
TGTGCCAGTAATAACAGGGGTAAGAGCACAGATACGCAGTATTTT
CASNNRGKSTDTQYF
>NA|TRBJ1-3|TRBD1|TRBV5-1
TGCGCCAGCAGCTTGGGACAGGGAAAGCGAGGAAACACCATATATTTT
CASSLGQGKRGNTIYF
>NA|TRBJ2-1|NA|TRBV24-1
TGTGCCACCAGTGATCCTAGCGAATCCTACAATGAGCAGTTCTTC
CATSDPSESYNEQFF
>NA|TRBJ2-7|NA|TRBV6-6
TGTGCCAGCAGTTACGCTCCGGGACGGCAAACCTACGAGCAGTACTTC
CASSYAPGRQTYEQYF
>NA|TRBJ1-6|NA|TRBV15
TGTGCCACCAGCAGAGATATTAAGACATCACCCCTCCACTTT
CATSRDIKTSPLHF
>NA|TRBJ2-5|NA|TRBV9
TGTGCCAGCACCCAGGGTCCGGGGGAGACCCAGTACTTC
CASTQGPGETQYF